These T cell receptor beta chains were read from a single sample in a study of shared clonotypes between healthy human individuals. Produced via immunoSEQ multiplex PCR; TCRdb's table is partial and in-frame only. The sample has 950,000 to 1,100,000 clones, approximately 68% seen once. Sequenced input: memory CD4+ T cells sorted from blood. All receptors derive from a man between 18 and 35 years old in good health. Both conserved end residues are part of each CDR3. A D gene is named only where the DNA matches it firmly. Not every row has a clone size; where given, it reads once, few, many or a size class.

D gene | J gene | clone size | V gene | CDR3 protein | CDR3 DNA
TRBD1 | TRBJ2-1 | NA | TRBV6-1 | CASRSWTGGFYEQFF | TGTGCCAGCAGGTCATGGACAGGGGGCTTCTATGAGCAGTTCTTC
NA | TRBJ2-4 | few | TRBV5-6 | CASSARIAKNIQYF | TGTGCCAGCAGCGCGCGGATAGCCAAAAACATTCAGTACTTC
TRBD1 | TRBJ1-1 | NA | TRBV19 | CASSETGGQIGRDTEAFF | TGTGCCAGTAGTGAAACAGGGGGCCAAATAGGTCGGGACACTGAAGCTTTCTTT
NA | TRBJ1-6 | NA | TRBV28 | CASSGSSYNSPLHF | TGTGCCAGCAGTGGAAGCTCCTATAATTCACCCCTCCACTTT
TRBD1 | TRBJ2-1 | NA | TRBV5-1 | CASRKTGVDYNEQFF | TGCGCCAGCAGGAAGACAGGGGTGGATTACAATGAGCAGTTCTTC
NA | TRBJ1-1 | many | TRBV6-1 | CASSGAWVAFF | TGTGCCAGCAGTGGGGCCTGGGTGGCTTTCTTT
NA | TRBJ2-7 | NA | TRBV21-1 | CASSPGRCLAGNSYEQYF | TGTGCCAGCAGCCCGGGCAGGTGTCTAGCGGGCAACTCCTACGAGCAGTACTTC
TRBD1 | TRBJ1-1 | NA | TRBV10-2 | CASSFTGGTEAFF | TGCGCCAGCAGTTTTACAGGGGGAACTGAAGCTTTCTTT
NA | TRBJ1-1 | NA | TRBV19 | CASRVKGVGAFF | TGTGCCAGTAGGGTGAAGGGGGTAGGGGCTTTCTTT
NA | TRBJ1-5 | few | TRBV5-8 | CASSLETGGNQPQHF | TGTGCCAGCAGCTTGGAGACAGGCGGCAATCAGCCCCAGCATTTT
NA | TRBJ2-7 | NA | TRBV18 | CASSPQVAYEQYF | TGTGCCAGCTCACCACAGGTAGCCTACGAGCAGTACTTC
NA | TRBJ1-2 | many | TRBV18 | CASSPASGGGYTF | TGTGCCAGCTCTCCCGCCTCCGGAGGTGGCTACACCTTC
NA | TRBJ1-5 | NA | TRBV6-1 | CASSPRGGPGEAQHF | TGTGCCAGCAGTCCCCGGGGGGGGCCCGGGGAGGCCCAGCATTTT
TRBD2 | TRBJ2-2 | NA | TRBV9 | CASSVGPSGLNTGELFF | TGTGCCAGCAGCGTAGGGCCTAGCGGCTTGAACACCGGGGAGCTGTTTTTT
NA | TRBJ2-3 | NA | TRBV9 | CASSVGVGGPDTQYF | TGTGCCAGCAGCGTAGGAGTAGGGGGTCCAGATACGCAGTATTTT
TRBD1 | TRBJ2-7 | once | TRBV19 | CASRDGQGGPYEQYF | TGTGCCAGTAGAGATGGACAGGGGGGGCCCTACGAGCAGTACTTC
NA | TRBJ2-5 | NA | TRBV6-1 | CASGGLQETQYF | TGTGCCAGCGGGGGGCTCCAAGAGACCCAGTACTTC
NA | TRBJ2-1 | once | TRBV30 | CAWSRPLQAYNEQFF | TGTGCCTGGTCTCGGCCGCTTCAGGCTTACAATGAGCAGTTCTTC
TRBD2 | TRBJ2-3 | NA | TRBV18 | CASSPPGLAGVDTQYF | TGTGCCAGCTCACCACCGGGACTAGCGGGAGTGGATACGCAGTATTTT
NA | TRBJ2-7 | NA | TRBV6-1 | CASTEGTYGMEQYF | TGTGCCAGCACCGAGGGGACATATGGTATGGAGCAGTACTTC
NA | TRBJ1-6 | few | TRBV5-8 | CATSLRGNSPLHF | TGTGCCACCAGCTTGAGGGGCAATTCACCCCTCCACTTT
TRBD1 | TRBJ1-1 | NA | TRBV5-1 | CASSTGTGGTEAFF | TGCGCCAGCAGCACCGGGACAGGGGGCACTGAAGCTTTCTTT
NA | TRBJ2-1 | NA | TRBV29-1 | CSVEGTVNEQFF | TGCAGCGTTGAAGGCACAGTCAATGAGCAGTTCTTC
NA | TRBJ1-6 | NA | TRBV5-4 | CASSRRGSSYNSPLHF | TGTGCCAGCAGCCGAAGAGGGAGCTCCTATAATTCACCCCTCCACTTT
TRBD1 | TRBJ1-6 | NA | TRBV7-2 | CASSLVPRRQGRTNSPLHF | TGTGCCAGCAGCTTAGTCCCCCGGCGACAGGGACGTACTAATTCACCCCTCCACTTT
TRBD1 | TRBJ1-2 | NA | TRBV5-3 | CARRLGQAANYGYTF | TGTGCCAGAAGATTAGGACAGGCAGCTAACTATGGCTACACCTTC
TRBD2 | TRBJ2-2 | NA | TRBV18 | CASSPQAGGTGELFF | TGTGCCAGCTCACCGCAAGCGGGAGGCACCGGGGAGCTGTTTTTT
NA | TRBJ1-5 | NA | TRBV19 | CASSIRGRGDNQPQHF | TGTGCCAGTAGTATTCGGGGTAGAGGGGACAATCAGCCCCAGCATTTT
NA | TRBJ1-4 | NA | TRBV6-6 | CASSYSGYEKLFF | TGTGCCAGCAGTTACTCGGGGTATGAAAAACTGTTTTTT
NA | TRBJ2-3 | NA | TRBV6-6 | CASSYSLRSDTQYF | TGTGCCAGCAGTTACTCGCTACGGTCAGATACGCAGTATTTT
NA | TRBJ2-7 | few | TRBV19 | CASSIEGFYEQYF | TGTGCCAGTAGTATAGAGGGGTTCTACGAGCAGTACTTC
TRBD2 | TRBJ2-3 | NA | TRBV5-1 | CASSSTGTSGSRSTDTQYF | TGCGCCAGCAGTTCAACCGGGACTAGCGGGAGCCGGAGCACAGATACGCAGTATTTT
NA | TRBJ1-3 | NA | TRBV30 | CAWSASDTIYF | TGTGCCTGGAGTGCCAGTGACACCATATATTTT
TRBD1 | TRBJ2-7 | NA | TRBV2 | CASSVGQGFYEQYF | TGTGCCAGCAGTGTGGGACAGGGCTTCTACGAGCAGTACTTC
TRBD1 | TRBJ1-1 | NA | TRBV5-8 | CASSFRTGGNTEAFF | TGTGCCAGCAGCTTCCGGACAGGGGGCAACACTGAAGCTTTCTTT
NA | TRBJ2-7 | NA | TRBV5-5 | CASSTLTVPYEQYF | TGTGCCAGCAGCACGTTGACAGTTCCCTACGAGCAGTACTTC
NA | TRBJ2-5 | NA | TRBV6-5 | CASSRDQKETQYF | TGTGCCAGCAGTCGCGACCAGAAAGAGACCCAGTACTTC
TRBD1 | TRBJ1-3 | few | TRBV6-6 | CASVDRGAGNTIYF | TGTGCCAGCGTCGACAGGGGTGCTGGAAACACCATATATTTT
TRBD1 | TRBJ1-6 | NA | TRBV5-5 | CASSQWDRGYNSPLHF | TGTGCCAGCAGCCAATGGGACAGGGGCTATAATTCACCCCTCCACTTT
NA | TRBJ2-2 | few | TRBV4-3 | CASSQAGRQGTGELFF | TGCGCCAGCAGCCAAGCCGGGAGACAAGGGACCGGGGAGCTGTTTTTT
TRBD2 | TRBJ2-7 | NA | TRBV6-1 | CASRSGTVYEQYF | TGTGCCAGCAGGAGCGGGACGGTGTACGAGCAGTACTTC
NA | TRBJ2-2 | NA | TRBV19 | CASSIALSGRRVAGELFF | TGTGCCAGTAGTATAGCATTATCCGGCAGGAGGGTCGCCGGGGAGCTGTTTTTT
NA | TRBJ1-6 | NA | TRBV7-9 | CASSLDRSSYNSPLHF | TGTGCCAGCAGCTTAGACCGAAGCTCCTATAATTCACCCCTCCACTTT
NA | TRBJ1-5 | NA | TRBV7-2 | CASSLEAGRANQPQHF | TGTGCCAGCAGCTTAGAAGCGGGCAGGGCCAATCAGCCCCAGCATTTT
NA | TRBJ2-7 | few | TRBV5-6 | CASSLGLNPYEQYF | TGTGCCAGCAGCTTGGGACTGAACCCCTACGAGCAGTACTTC
TRBD2 | TRBJ2-5 | NA | TRBV5-1 | CASSLTSGGPQETQYF | TGCGCCAGCAGCTTGACTAGCGGGGGGCCCCAGGAGACCCAGTACTTC